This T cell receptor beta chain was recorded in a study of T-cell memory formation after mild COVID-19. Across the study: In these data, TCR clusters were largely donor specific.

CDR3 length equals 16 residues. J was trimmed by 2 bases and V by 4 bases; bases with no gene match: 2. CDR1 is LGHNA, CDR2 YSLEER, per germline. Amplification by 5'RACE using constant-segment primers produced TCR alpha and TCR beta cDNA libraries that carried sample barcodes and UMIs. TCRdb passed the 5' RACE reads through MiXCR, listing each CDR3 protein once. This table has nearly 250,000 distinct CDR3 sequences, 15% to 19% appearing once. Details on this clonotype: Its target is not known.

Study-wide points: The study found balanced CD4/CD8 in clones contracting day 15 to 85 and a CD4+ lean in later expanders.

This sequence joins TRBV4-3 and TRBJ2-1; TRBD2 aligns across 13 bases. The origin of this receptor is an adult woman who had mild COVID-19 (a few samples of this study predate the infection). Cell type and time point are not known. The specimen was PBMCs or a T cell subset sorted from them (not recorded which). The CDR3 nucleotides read TGCGCCAGCAGCCCCGGGACTAGCGGGGCCTACAATGAGCAGTTCTTC. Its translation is CASSPGTSGAYNEQFF.